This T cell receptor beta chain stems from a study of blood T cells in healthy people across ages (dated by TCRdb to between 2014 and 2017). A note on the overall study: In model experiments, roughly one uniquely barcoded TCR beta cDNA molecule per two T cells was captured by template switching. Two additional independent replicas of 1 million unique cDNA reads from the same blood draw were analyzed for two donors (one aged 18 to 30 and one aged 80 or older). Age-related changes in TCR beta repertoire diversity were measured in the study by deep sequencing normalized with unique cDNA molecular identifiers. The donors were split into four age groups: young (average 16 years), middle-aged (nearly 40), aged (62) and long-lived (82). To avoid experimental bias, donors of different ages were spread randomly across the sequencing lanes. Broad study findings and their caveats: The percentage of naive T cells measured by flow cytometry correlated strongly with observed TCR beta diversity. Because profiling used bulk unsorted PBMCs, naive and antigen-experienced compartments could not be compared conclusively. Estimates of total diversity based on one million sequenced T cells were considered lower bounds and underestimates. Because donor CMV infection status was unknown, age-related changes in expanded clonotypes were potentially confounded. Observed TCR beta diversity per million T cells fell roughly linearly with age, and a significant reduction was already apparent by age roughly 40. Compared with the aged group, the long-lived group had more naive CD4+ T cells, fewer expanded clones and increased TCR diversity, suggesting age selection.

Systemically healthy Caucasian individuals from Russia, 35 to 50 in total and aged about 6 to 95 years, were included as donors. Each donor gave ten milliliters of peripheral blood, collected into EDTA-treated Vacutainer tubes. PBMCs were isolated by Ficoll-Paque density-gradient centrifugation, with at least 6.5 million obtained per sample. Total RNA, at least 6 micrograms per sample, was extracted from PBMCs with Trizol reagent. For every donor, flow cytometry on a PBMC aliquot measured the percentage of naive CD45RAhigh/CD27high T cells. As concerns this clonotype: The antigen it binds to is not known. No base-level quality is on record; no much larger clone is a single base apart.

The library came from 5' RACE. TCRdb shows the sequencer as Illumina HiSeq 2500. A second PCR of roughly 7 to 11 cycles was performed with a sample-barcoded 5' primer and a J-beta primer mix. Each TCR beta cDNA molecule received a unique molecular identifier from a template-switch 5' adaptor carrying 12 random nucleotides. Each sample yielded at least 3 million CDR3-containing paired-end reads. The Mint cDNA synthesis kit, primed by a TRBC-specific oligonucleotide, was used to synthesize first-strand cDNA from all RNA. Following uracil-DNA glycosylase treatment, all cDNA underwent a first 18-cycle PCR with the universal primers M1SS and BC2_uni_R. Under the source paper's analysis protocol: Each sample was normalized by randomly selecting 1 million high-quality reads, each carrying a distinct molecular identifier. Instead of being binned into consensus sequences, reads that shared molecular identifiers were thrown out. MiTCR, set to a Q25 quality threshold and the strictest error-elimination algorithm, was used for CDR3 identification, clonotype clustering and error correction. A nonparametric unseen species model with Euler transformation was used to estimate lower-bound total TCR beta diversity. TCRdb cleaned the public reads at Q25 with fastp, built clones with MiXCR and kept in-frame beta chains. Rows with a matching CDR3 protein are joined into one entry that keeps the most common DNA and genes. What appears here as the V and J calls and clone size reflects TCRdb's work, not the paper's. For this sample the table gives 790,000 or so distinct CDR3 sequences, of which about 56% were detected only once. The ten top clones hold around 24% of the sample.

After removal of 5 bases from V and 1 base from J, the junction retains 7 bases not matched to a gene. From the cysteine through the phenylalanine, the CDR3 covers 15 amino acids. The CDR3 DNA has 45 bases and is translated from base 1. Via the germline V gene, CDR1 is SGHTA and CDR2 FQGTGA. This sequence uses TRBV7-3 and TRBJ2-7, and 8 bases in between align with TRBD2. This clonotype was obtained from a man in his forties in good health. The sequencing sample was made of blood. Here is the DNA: TGTGCCAGCAGCCCCCGGGTAGCGGGGTCCTACGAGCAGTACTTC. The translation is CASSPRVAGSYEQYF.